One and the same sample provided the 22 T cell receptor beta chains below, sequenced in a study of T cells after yellow fever vaccination (dated by TCRdb to the late 2010s). The method behind the library was 5' RACE. The run used an Illumina HiSeq 2500. TCRdb ran its own pipeline on the public reads, namely fastp trimming at Q25 and MiXCR clone calling, and kept in-frame beta chains. Merged by CDR3 protein, the rows form single entries marked with the most common genes and DNA. This sample gives a few hundred thousand distinct CDR3 sequences in total; roughly a sixth of them show up just once. In total, the top ten clones hold 15% to 20% of the sample. Sample treatment or condition, as interpreted from the label and publication: live attenuated yellow fever vaccine strain. The sequences come from PBMCs, collected 5 days after the first yellow fever vaccination. These receptors came from a man between 18 and 35 years old who received the YFV17D yellow fever vaccine.

This clonotype was seen only a few times. The CDR3 sequence: CASRKRTRGFEQYF. The DNA of the CDR3 is TGTGCCAGCAGGAAGAGGACTAGGGGGTTCGAGCAGTACTTC. The chain has TRBV6-1 and TRBJ2-7; D possibly corresponds to TRBD2 (7 bases). Germline values: CDR1 MNHNS, CDR2 SASEGT. V was clipped by 6 bases and J by 6 bases, with 18 bases between them. The CDR3 spans 14 residues.

The genes are TRBV5-1 and TRBJ2-3; D is unresolved. The CDR3 runs 17 residues. The V and J ends lost 0 bases and 1 base respectively, with 15 bases between them. Looked up from germline, CDR1 is SGHRS and CDR2 is YFSETQ. In nucleotides, the CDR3 is TGCGCCAGCAGCTTGGAAGTCCACCCTAAGGGCACAGATACGCAGTATTTT. This translates into CASSLEVHPKGTDTQYF.

The J gene is TRBJ1-1, the V gene TRBV7-9; D is unclear. CDR3 length: 13 amino acids. Trimming cost V 6 bases and J 1 base, with 9 bases left between them. The germline V gene has CDR1 SEHNR and CDR2 FQNEAQ (reference sequence). CDR3: CASRSAGNTEAFF. DNA of the CDR3: TGTGCCAGCAGGTCTGCAGGGAACACTGAAGCTTTCTTT.

This clonotype was detected a few times. This chain connects TRBV28 to TRBJ2-7; D ambiguous. V was trimmed by 8 bases and J by 1 base, leaving 12 bases between them. The CDR3 extends over 13 amino acids. The germline gives CDR1 MDHEN, CDR2 SYDVKM. CDR3 sequence (DNA): TGTGCCAGCTCCTCGTTAGGGTCCTACGAGCAGTACGTC. Amino acids: CASSSLGSYEQYV.

This clonotype was seen a handful of times. V usage is TRBV20-1 and J usage is TRBJ2-7; 9 nucleotides agree with TRBD1. Looked up from germline, CDR1 is DFQATT and CDR2 is SNEGSKA (reference sequence). This CDR3 has 13 residues. Trimming cost V 7 bases and J 2 bases; bases outside gene matches: 6. The CDR3 nucleotides read TGCAGTGACCCGACAGGGGGAACCTACGAGCAGTACGTC. Amino acids: CSDPTGGTYEQYV.

The genes are TRBV6-1 and TRBJ2-7, with D possibly matching TRBD2 (5 bases). The CDR3 sequence is 14 residues long. Germline V lookup: CDR1 MNHNS, CDR2 SASEGT. V lost 10 bases, J lost 3 bases, and 19 bases lay in between. CDR3 sequence: CATLVAGVHYEQYV. For the CDR3, the DNA is TGTGCCACCCTCGTGGCGGGCGTCCACTACGAGCAGTACGTC.

This chain joins TRBV20-1 and TRBJ2-1, with TRBD2 matching over 9 bases. Trimming cost V 0 bases and J 8 bases; bases outside gene matches: 8. The CDR3 is 15 residues long. The germline CDR1 and CDR2 sequences are DFQATT and SNEGSKA (reference sequence). The CDR3 here is CSARDPSGGLYEQFF. The CDR3 nucleotides are TGCAGTGCTAGAGATCCCAGCGGGGGGCTCTATGAGCAGTTCTTC.

This clonotype came up a few times. This chain links TRBV29-1 with TRBJ2-7; D uncertain. CDR1 is SQVTM, CDR2 ANQGSEA, per germline. This CDR3 region has 16 residues. Trimming pared 5 bases from V and 4 bases from J, leaving 24 bases between. CDR3 nucleotides: TGCAGCGTTTTAGGTCCCACTATGAAGGAAGATTACGAGCAGTACTTC. Its translation: CSVLGPTMKEDYEQYF.

V and J are TRBV6-5 and TRBJ2-1, with D unresolved. CDR1 and CDR2 (germline): MNHEY, SVGAGI. The V and J ends lost 2 bases and 0 bases respectively, with 8 bases between them. CDR3 length: 15 residues. The CDR3 here is CASSYSTTSYNEQFF. The CDR3 DNA is TGTGCCAGCAGTTACAGCACAACCTCCTACAATGAGCAGTTCTTC.

This clonotype was counted between two and nine times. V is TRBV11-2 and J is TRBJ2-7, with TRBD1 as a possible D gene (6 bases). Germline V lookup: CDR1 SGHAT, CDR2 FQNNGV. The CDR3 sequence is 13 residues long. Deletions cut 5 bases from V and 3 bases from J, with 11 bases between. The DNA for the CDR3 is TGTGCCAGCAGCACAGGGCGAATCTACGAGCAGTACTTC. Protein: CASSTGRIYEQYF.

This chain joins TRBV4-1 and TRBJ2-1; 7 positions agree with TRBD1. J gave up 4 bases and V 0 bases, and 6 bases lay outside the gene matches. The CDR3 extends over 16 amino acids. Per germline, CDR1 MGHRA and CDR2 YSYEKL. The CDR3 bases are TGCGCCAGCAGCCAAGACGAGAGACAGGGATACAATGAGCAGTTCTTC. Translating it yields CASSQDERQGYNEQFF.

In its sample, this clonotype was seen a few times. The rearrangement joins TRBV7-8 to TRBJ1-6, with D uncertain. Trimming left V 1 base short and J 10 bases short, with 11 bases between. The CDR3 contains 14 residues. Germline V gene data show CDR1 as SGHVS and CDR2 as FQNEAQ. The CDR3 DNA reads as TGTGCCAGCAGCTTAGATGGCATGAGGTCACCCCTCCACTTT. It yields the protein CASSLDGMRSPLHF.

This chain uses TRBV6-1 with TRBJ2-2; perhaps TRBD1 as D (8 bases). The CDR3 contains 15 residues. With 6 bases removed from V and 7 bases from J, the gap between germline ends came to 18 bases. Looked up from germline, CDR1 is MNHNS and CDR2 is SASEGT. CDR3 sequence reads: CASSPPGGGGGELFF. In DNA form, the CDR3 reads TGTGCCAGCAGCCCACCAGGGGGCGGGGGCGGGGAGCTGTTTTTT.

This clonotype was seen a handful of times. The gene calls are TRBV4-3 and TRBJ2-2; D is perhaps TRBD2 (6 bases). Trimming removed 5 bases from V and 4 bases from J, with 14 bases in between. CDR3 length: 15 residues. CDR1 is LGHNA, CDR2 YSLEER, per germline. The CDR3 is CASSKGGASTGELFF. The CDR3 DNA reads TGCGCCAGCAGCAAAGGCGGGGCGAGCACCGGGGAGCTGTTTTTT.

The J gene is TRBJ2-3, the V gene TRBV2; weak D call: TRBD2 (6 bases). This CDR3 is 13 amino acids long. V was trimmed by 8 bases and J by 5 bases, leaving 14 bases between them. Germline CDR1 reads SNHLY; CDR2 reads FYNNEI. CDR3 residues: CASAGGVGDTQYF. CDR3 DNA: TGTGCCAGCGCCGGGGGAGTGGGAGATACGCAGTATTTT. Together with reference TRBV2 and TRBJ2-3, the CDR3 gives the full variable domain: EPEVTQTPSHQVTQMGQEVILRCVPISNHLYFYWYRQILGQKVEFLVSFYNNEISEKSEIFDDQFSVERPDGSNFTLKIRSTKLEDSAMYFCASAGGVGDTQYFGPGTRLTVL.

CDR3 DNA sequence: TGCGCCAGCGCCTTGGGACAGGGGGCGGCCGGGGAGCTGTTTTTT. Translation gives CASALGQGAAGELFF. The V and J genes are TRBV5-1 and TRBJ2-2, with 12 bases aligning to TRBD1. The germline V gene has CDR1 SGHRS and CDR2 YFSETQ. V lost 7 bases and J lost 6; bases outside the gene matches: 7. The CDR3 length is 15 residues.

CDR3 sequence reads: CASSYSTSGGRDTQYF. DNA for the CDR3: TGTGCCAGCAGTTACTCGACTAGCGGGGGGCGGGATACGCAGTATTTT. The chain uses TRBV6-5 and TRBJ2-3; 13 bases match TRBD2. The CDR3 length is 16 residues. Germline CDR1 is MNHEY and CDR2 is SVGAGI. After removal of 0 bases from V and 6 bases from J, the junction contained 3 bases not matched to a gene.

Here the CDR3 DNA reads TGTGCCTCTCGTGGGACACGGGACTTCCAAGAGACCCAGTACTTC. Its protein product is CASRGTRDFQETQYF. The chain joins TRBV19 to TRBJ2-5; D is tentatively TRBD1 or TRBD2 (6 bases each). CDR1 LNHDA and CDR2 SQIVND come from the germline V gene (reference sequence). This CDR3 is 15 amino acids long. The V gene lost 11 bases and the J gene lost 1 base, with 20 bases spanning the gap.

The J gene is TRBJ1-4, the V gene TRBV5-1, with unresolved D. The CDR3 spans 14 residues. CDR1 is SGHRS and CDR2 is YFSETQ in the germline V gene. The V end was cut by 1 base, the J end by 6 bases, with 10 bases between. Written as DNA, the CDR3 is TGCGCCAGCAGCTTGAAGGCGCCTGATGAAAAACTGTTTTTT. Encoded protein: CASSLKAPDEKLFF. Full variable domain (outside the CDR3, taken from reference TRBV5-1 and TRBJ1-4): KAGVTQTPRYLIKTRGQQVTLSCSPISGHRSVSWYQQTPGQGLQFLFEYFSETQRNKGNFPGRFSGRQFSNSRSEMNVSTLELGDSALYLCASSLKAPDEKLFFGSGTQLSVL.

This clonotype was seen more than once but under ten times. This rearrangement joins TRBV7-9 to TRBJ2-6, with D possibly being TRBD1 (6 bases). Trimming removed 3 bases at V and 4 bases at J, with 10 bases between. CDR1 is SEHNR, CDR2 FQNEAQ, per germline (reference sequence). CDR3 length equals 15 residues. Here the CDR3 reads CASSFFGQGANVLTF. The CDR3 region has the DNA TGTGCCAGCAGCTTTTTTGGACAGGGGGCCAACGTCCTGACTTTC.

This clonotype was counted many times. The rearrangement links TRBV7-3 to TRBJ2-1, with D hard to call. Germline CDR1 SGHTA, CDR2 FQGTGA. This CDR3 has 13 residues. V lost 0 bases and J lost 9, with 9 bases in between. The chain's CDR3 is CASSLTGLGEQFF. The CDR3 nucleotides read TGTGCCAGCAGCTTAACGGGCCTCGGTGAGCAGTTCTTC.

This clonotype was seen only a few times. The V gene is TRBV27, the J gene TRBJ2-6, with D unclear. The ends were cut back, 3 bases at V and 3 bases at J, with 6 bases in the middle. Germline loops: CDR1 MNHEY, CDR2 SMNVEV (reference sequence). The CDR3 loop spans 14 amino acids. The CDR3 loop is CASSFQVGANVLTF. The DNA of the CDR3 is TGTGCCAGCAGTTTTCAGGTTGGGGCCAACGTCCTGACTTTC.